This entry features one T cell receptor beta chain sequence. The germline gives CDR1 GTSNPN, CDR2 SVGIG (reference sequence). V was trimmed by 4 bases and J by 10 bases, leaving 17 bases between them. This CDR3 is 13 amino acids long. The source of the sample is a study of blood T cell repertoires in COVID-19. Looking at the study overall: In each case, the material was cDNA or gDNA derived from T cells, B-cell-depleted T cells, or PBMCs.

TCRdb's copy holds only in-frame clones and misses some; the assay was immunoSEQ multiplex PCR. This sample has about 40,000 clones; 80% to 90% occur once, and the top ten carry 7% to 9%. Sequencing used peripheral blood. This sequence originates from a woman in her 70s with acute or convalescent COVID-19. V gene TRBV30 combines with J gene TRBJ2-1; the D gene is possibly TRBD1 (5 bases). The CDR3 region has the DNA TGTGCCTGGACCATGGGCCAGGGCGACGAGCAGTTCTTC. This gives the protein CAWTMGQGDEQFF. Combining the CDR3 with reference TRBV30 and TRBJ2-1 gives the whole variable domain SQTIHQWPATLVQPVGSPLSLECTVEGTSNPNLYWYRQAAGRGLQLLFYSVGIGQISSEVPQNLSASRPQDRQFILSSKKLLLSDSGFYLCAWTMGQGDEQFFGPGTRLTVL.